These 3 T cell receptor beta chains were sequenced from one sample in a study of Ad26.COV2.S vaccination and SARS-CoV-2 variants. Treatment in this sample: 15 to 20 received Ad26.COV2.S at low or high dose, single or two shots; 5 received placebo; per-sample allocation not given. Sampling took place 63 days after the first vaccine or placebo injection. Assay: immunoSEQ multiplex PCR; the TCRdb copy retains only in-frame clones and omits some. This table holds 350,000 to 450,000 clones, about 85% found once. The sample consisted of peripheral blood, taken in a trial of Ad26.COV2.S vaccine versus placebo. The receptors were gathered from a person aged 18-65 years who received the Ad26.COV2.S COVID-19 vaccine or a placebo.

The chain couples TRBV6-2 or TRBV6-3 to TRBJ1-1; 7 bases are shared with TRBD1. The CDR3 loop spans 14 amino acids. After removal of 7 bases from V and 4 bases from J, the junction contained 9 bases not matched to a gene. The germline V gene encodes CDR1 MNHEY and CDR2 SVGEGT. CDR3 loop: CASTPDRSGTEAFF. CDR3 coding DNA: TGTGCCAGCACCCCGGACAGGTCTGGCACTGAAGCTTTCTTT.

The chain couples TRBV10-3 to TRBJ1-2, with D uncertain. Trimming shortened V by 8 bases and J by 7 bases, and 20 bases separated the two germline ends. Germline values: CDR1 ENHRY, CDR2 SYGVKD. The length of the CDR3 is 14 residues. CDR3 nucleotide sequence: TGTGCCATCCTAGAAGCCGGGTCTACGTTTGGCTACACCTTC. The encoded protein is CAILEAGSTFGYTF.

The CDR3 region has the DNA TGCGCCAGCAGTTCTAGATTGAACACTGAAGCTTTCTTT. Protein sequence: CASSSRLNTEAFF. The genes are TRBV5-1 and TRBJ1-1, with no clear D. In germline, CDR1 is SGHRS, CDR2 YFSETQ. The CDR3 is made up of 13 amino acids. Trimming shortened V by 5 bases and J by 0 bases, and 8 bases separated the two germline ends.